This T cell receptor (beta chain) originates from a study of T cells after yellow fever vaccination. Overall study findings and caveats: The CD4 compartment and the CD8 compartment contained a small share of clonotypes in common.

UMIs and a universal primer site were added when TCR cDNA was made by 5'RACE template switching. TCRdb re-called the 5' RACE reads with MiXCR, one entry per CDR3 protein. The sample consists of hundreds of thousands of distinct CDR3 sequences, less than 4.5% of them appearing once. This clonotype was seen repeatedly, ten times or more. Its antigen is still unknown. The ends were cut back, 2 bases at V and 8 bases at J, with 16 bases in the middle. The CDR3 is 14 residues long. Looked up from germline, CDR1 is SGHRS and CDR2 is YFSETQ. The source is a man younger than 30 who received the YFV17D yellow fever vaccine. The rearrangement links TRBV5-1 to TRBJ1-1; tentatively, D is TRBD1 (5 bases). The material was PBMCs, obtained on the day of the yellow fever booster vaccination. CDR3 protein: CASSLPDTPYEAFF. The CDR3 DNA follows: TGCGCCAGCAGCTTACCGGACACGCCGTACGAAGCTTTCTTT.